This TCR beta chain was sequenced during a study of blood T cell repertoires in COVID-19. Background on the study: Acute-phase and convalescent COVID-19 samples originated in the United States, Italy and Spain.

Original processing notes: Amplifying reference gene primers gave estimates of nucleated cell counts. This table comes from immunoSEQ multiplex PCR, and its TCRdb copy is limited to in-frame clones, with some not included. That table furnishes V, J and clone size, whereas the DNA furnished D and trimming. The sample includes roughly 220,000 clones, 70% to 90% of them seen just once. Germline loops: CDR1 MNHEY, CDR2 SVGAGI. The length of the CDR3 is 13 residues. V gave up 8 bases and J gave up 2 bases; unmatched junction bases: 3. The TCR comes from a woman aged 40 to 49 with acute COVID-19. The sample taken for sequencing was PBMCs or T cells enriched from blood (not recorded which). The J gene is TRBJ2-3, the V gene TRBV6-5; 8 bases agree with TRBD1. Written as DNA, the CDR3 is TGTGCCAGCCAGGACAGGGACACAGATACGCAGTATTTT. Amino acids: CASQDRDTDTQYF.